These T cell receptor beta chains were read from a single sample in a study of technical replicates of blood from a few donors. Sequencing used immunoSEQ multiplex PCR; TCRdb keeps in-frame clones, though not all of them. The data show 55,000 to 75,000 clones, 91% seen once. Sequenced: PBMCs. Source of these receptors: a human donor in good health. Some clones in this sample may be carry-over from other donors' samples. The CDR3 runs from the conserved cysteine through the conserved F or W. D genes are given only for firm matches. The listing skips clone size in some rows; elsewhere it reads once, few, many or a size class.

j_call	clone_size	v_call	d_call	cdr3_nt	cdr3_aa
TRBJ2-5	.	TRBV7-3	TRBD2	TGTGCCAGCAGCTTAGGGACTAGCGGGGGGGCTCGAGAGACCCAGTACTTC	CASSLGTSGGARETQYF
TRBJ2-2	.	TRBV4-2	TRBD1	TGTGCCAGCAGCCAAGAAGGGGACAGGGTGACCGGGGAGCTGTTTTTT	CASSQEGDRVTGELFF
TRBJ1-1	.	TRBV18	TRBD1	TGTGCCAGCTCACCCGGGACAGGGTTAGGGGGCACTGAAGCTTTCTTT	CASSPGTGLGGTEAFF
TRBJ2-1	.	TRBV5-4	.	TGTGCCAGCAGCTTGGTGGCAGGGGTTGGGAATGAGCAGTTCTTC	CASSLVAGVGNEQFF
TRBJ2-5	.	TRBV9	TRBD2	TGTGCCAGCAGCCCTACTAGCGGGGGGGCCAGGGAGACCCAGTACTTC	CASSPTSGGARETQYF
TRBJ2-3	.	TRBV6-6	.	TGTGCCAGCAGTTACCCCCCGCGGACAGATACGCAGTATTTT	CASSYPPRTDTQYF
TRBJ1-1	few	TRBV13	TRBD1	TGTGCCAGCAGCCCCCGGTCCCCAGGGGGCAACACTGAAGCTTTCTTT	CASSPRSPGGNTEAFF
TRBJ2-7	.	TRBV7-2	TRBD2	TGTGCCAGCAGCAGCTTAACGGGGGGGACCTACGAGCAGTACTTC	CASSSLTGGTYEQYF
TRBJ2-5	.	TRBV9	TRBD1	TGTGCCAGCAGCGTCCAACCGGGACAGGGGGAGACCCAGTACTTC	CASSVQPGQGETQYF
TRBJ1-2	.	TRBV4-1	TRBD1	TGCGCCAGCAGCCCCACGGGGACAGGGGGTCCCTATGGCTACACCTTC	CASSPTGTGGPYGYTF
TRBJ1-2	.	TRBV7-9	TRBD1	TGTGCCAGCAGCCCAGAGGCAGGGGGCGCGTTCTCCCATGGCTACACCTTC	CASSPEAGGAFSHGYTF
TRBJ2-5	once	TRBV10-3	TRBD2	TGTGCCATCAGCGAACTAGCGGGAGTGGTCCAGGAGACCCAGTACTTC	CAISELAGVVQETQYF
TRBJ1-5	.	TRBV2	TRBD1	TGTGCCAGCGGGACAGAGAGCAATCAGCCCCAGCATTTT	CASGTESNQPQHF
TRBJ2-2	.	TRBV5-4	.	TGTGCCAGCAGCTTGGTATACCCCGAGGCCGGGGAGCTGTTTTTT	CASSLVYPEAGELFF
TRBJ2-5	few	TRBV9	.	TGTGCCAGCAGCGTAGAGGGGGAATTGTACTTC	CASSVEGELYF
TRBJ1-6	.	TRBV5-1	.	TGCGCCAGCAGCTTGGCACAGAACCATAATTCACCCCTCCACTTT	CASSLAQNHNSPLHF
TRBJ2-1	.	TRBV18	TRBD2	TGTGCCAGCTCACCGCTAGCGGGGGACGATAATGAGCAGTTCTTC	CASSPLAGDDNEQFF
TRBJ1-1	once	TRBV30	.	TGTGCCTGGAGTGTACTGGTGAACACTGAAGCTTTCTTT	CAWSVLVNTEAFF
TRBJ2-5	.	TRBV10-3	.	TGTGCCATCAGTGGAGACAGACAAGAGACCCAGTACTTC	CAISGDRQETQYF
TRBJ1-1	once	TRBV7-6	TRBD1	TGTGCCAGCAGCCTTCAACCTCAGGGGGCCGCTGAAGCTTTCTTT	CASSLQPQGAAEAFF
TRBJ1-1	.	TRBV29-1	.	TGCAGCGTGCTCGCTAACAGGGCGAACACTGAAGCTTTCTTT	CSVLANRANTEAFF
TRBJ2-1	.	TRBV7-6	.	TGTGCCAGCAGCTTACGAACTTACAATGAGCAGTTCTTC	CASSLRTYNEQFF
TRBJ2-2	.	TRBV5-6	.	TGTGCCAGCAGCTACTACGTAGAGACCGGGGAGCTGTTTTTT	CASSYYVETGELFF
TRBJ2-7	.	TRBV4-1	TRBD1	TGCGCCAGCAGCCAAGCGGGACAGGGAGAGGTATTC	CASSQAGQGEVF
TRBJ2-1	few	TRBV30	.	TGTGGCGTGAGGGATAACTCCTACAATGAGCAGTTCTTC	CGVRDNSYNEQFF
TRBJ1-2	.	TRBV29-1	TRBD1	TGCAGCGTCGGACAGGGGGCCGGTGGCTACACCTTC	CSVGQGAGGYTF
TRBJ2-5	.	TRBV2	.	TGTGCCAGCAGTGAACGGAGTTTGGCCCAGTACTTC	CASSERSLAQYF
TRBJ2-5	.	TRBV30	TRBD2	TGTGCCTGGAGTGTAGGTGGTAGCGGGAACCCCCGGGAGACCCAGTACTTC	CAWSVGGSGNPRETQYF
TRBJ1-5	.	TRBV5-4	.	TGTGCCAGCAGCTTTCCAATCCGACAGGCGAAATGGGGGCCCCAGCATTTT	CASSFPIRQAKWGPQHF
TRBJ2-6	.	TRBV30	.	TGTGCCTGCGACATTTCTGGGGCCAACGTCCTGACTTTC	CACDISGANVLTF